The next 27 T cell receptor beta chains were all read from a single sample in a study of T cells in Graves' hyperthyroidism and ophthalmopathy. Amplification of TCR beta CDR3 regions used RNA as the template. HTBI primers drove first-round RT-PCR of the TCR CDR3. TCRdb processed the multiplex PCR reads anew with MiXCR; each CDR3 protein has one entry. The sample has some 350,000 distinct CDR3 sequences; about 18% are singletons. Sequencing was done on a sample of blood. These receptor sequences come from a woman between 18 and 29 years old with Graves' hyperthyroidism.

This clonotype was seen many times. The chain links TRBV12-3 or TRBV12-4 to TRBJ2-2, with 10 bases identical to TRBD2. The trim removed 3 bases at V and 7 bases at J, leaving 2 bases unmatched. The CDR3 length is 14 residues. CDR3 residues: CASSLTSGYGELFF. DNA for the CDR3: TGTGCCAGCAGTTTGACTAGCGGGTACGGGGAGCTGTTTTTT.

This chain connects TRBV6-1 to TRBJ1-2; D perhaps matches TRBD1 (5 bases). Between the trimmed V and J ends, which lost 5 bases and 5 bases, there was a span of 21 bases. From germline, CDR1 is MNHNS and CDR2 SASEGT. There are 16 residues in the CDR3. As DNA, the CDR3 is TGTGCCAGCAGTCCGGGGAGGGGACTCTGGTTTTATGGCTACACCTTC. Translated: CASSPGRGLWFYGYTF.

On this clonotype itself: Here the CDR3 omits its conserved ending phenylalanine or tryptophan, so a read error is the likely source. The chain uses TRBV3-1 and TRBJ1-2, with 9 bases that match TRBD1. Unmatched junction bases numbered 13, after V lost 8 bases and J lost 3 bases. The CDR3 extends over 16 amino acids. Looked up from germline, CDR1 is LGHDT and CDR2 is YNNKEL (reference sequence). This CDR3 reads CASGQGILLRDYGYTV. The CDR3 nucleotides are TGTGCCAGCGGACAGGGGATCTTGCTGCGGGACTATGGCTACACCGTC.

DNA of the CDR3: TGTGCCAGCAGCCAAGGTCTCAGCGGGGCCCAGGGGTATGGCTACACCTTC. Translating gives CASSQGLSGAQGYGYTF. This chain connects TRBV4-2 to TRBJ1-2, with D possibly being TRBD1 (6 bases). This CDR3 spans 17 amino acids. Trimming stripped 1 base from V and 5 bases from J, with 20 bases between. Germline loops: CDR1 LGHNA, CDR2 YNFKEQ.

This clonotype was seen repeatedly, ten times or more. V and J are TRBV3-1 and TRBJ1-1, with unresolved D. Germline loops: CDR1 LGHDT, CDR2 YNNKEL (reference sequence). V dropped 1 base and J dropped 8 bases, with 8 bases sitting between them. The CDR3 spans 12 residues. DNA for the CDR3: TGTGCCAGCAGCCAAGGGACCGACGAAGCTTTCTTT. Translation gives CASSQGTDEAFF.

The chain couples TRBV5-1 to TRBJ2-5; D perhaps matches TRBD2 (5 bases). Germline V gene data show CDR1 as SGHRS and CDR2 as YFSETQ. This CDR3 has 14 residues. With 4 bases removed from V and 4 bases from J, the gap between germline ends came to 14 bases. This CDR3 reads CASSTGSPRETQYF. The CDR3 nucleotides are TGCGCCAGCAGCACGGGATCGCCGAGAGAGACCCAGTACTTC.

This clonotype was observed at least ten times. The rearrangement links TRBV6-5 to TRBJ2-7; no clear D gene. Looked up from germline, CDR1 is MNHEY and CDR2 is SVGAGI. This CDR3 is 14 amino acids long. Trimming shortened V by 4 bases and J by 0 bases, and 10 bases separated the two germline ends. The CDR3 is CASSSLPSSYEQYF. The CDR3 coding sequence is TGTGCCAGCAGTTCCTTACCGAGCTCCTACGAGCAGTACTTC.

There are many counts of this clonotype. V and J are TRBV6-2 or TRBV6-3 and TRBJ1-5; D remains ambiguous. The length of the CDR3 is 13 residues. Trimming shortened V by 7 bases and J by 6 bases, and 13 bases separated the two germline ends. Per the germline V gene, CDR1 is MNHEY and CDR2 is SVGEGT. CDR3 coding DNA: TGTGCCAGCACCCCATCTCTGAGTCAGCCCCAGCATTTT. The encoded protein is CASTPSLSQPQHF.

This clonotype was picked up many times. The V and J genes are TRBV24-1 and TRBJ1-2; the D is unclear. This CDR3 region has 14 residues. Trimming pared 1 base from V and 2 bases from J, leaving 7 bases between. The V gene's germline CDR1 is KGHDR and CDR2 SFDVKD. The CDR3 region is CATSDLRWNYGYTF. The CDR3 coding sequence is TGTGCCACCAGTGATTTACGTTGGAACTATGGCTACACCTTC.

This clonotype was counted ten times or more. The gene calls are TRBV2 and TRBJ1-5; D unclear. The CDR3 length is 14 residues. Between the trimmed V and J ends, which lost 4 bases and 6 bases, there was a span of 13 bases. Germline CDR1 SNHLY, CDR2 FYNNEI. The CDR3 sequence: CASSAEGRRQPQHF. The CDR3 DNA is TGTGCCAGCAGTGCGGAAGGGAGACGTCAGCCCCAGCATTTT.

CDR3 sequence reads: CASSLLAGQNTGELFF. The CDR3, as DNA: TGCGCCAGCAGCTTACTAGCGGGGCAGAACACCGGGGAGCTGTTTTTT. The chain links TRBV5-1 to TRBJ2-2; 10 bases map to TRBD2. There are 16 residues in the CDR3. The J segment lost 1 base and the V segment lost 2 bases, leaving 2 bases of the junction unmatched. The germline gives CDR1 SGHRS, CDR2 YFSETQ.

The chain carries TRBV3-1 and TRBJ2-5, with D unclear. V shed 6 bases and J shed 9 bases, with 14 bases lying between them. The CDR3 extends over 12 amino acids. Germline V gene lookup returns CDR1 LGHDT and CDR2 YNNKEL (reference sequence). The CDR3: CASSYTDAAQYF. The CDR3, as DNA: TGTGCCAGCAGTTACACTGATGCGGCCCAGTACTTC.

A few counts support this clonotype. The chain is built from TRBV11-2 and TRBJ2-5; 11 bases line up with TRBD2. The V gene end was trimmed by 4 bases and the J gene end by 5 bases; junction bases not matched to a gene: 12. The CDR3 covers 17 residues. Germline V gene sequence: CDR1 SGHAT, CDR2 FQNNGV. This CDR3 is CASSWIFSGGAMETQYF. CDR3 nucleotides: TGTGCCAGCAGCTGGATCTTTAGCGGGGGGGCCATGGAGACCCAGTACTTC.

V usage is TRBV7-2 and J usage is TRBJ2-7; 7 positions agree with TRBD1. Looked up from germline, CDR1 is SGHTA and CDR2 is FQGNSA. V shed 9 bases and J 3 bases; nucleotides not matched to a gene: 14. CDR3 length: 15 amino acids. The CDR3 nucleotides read TGTGCCAGTAGCCCTGACCGGGACAGCCTCTACGAGCAGTACTTC. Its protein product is CASSPDRDSLYEQYF.

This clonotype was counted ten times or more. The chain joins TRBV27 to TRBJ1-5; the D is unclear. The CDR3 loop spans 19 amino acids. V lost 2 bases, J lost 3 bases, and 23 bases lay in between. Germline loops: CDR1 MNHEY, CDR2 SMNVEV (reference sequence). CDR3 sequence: CASSLKFARGNGNNQPQHF. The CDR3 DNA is TGTGCCAGCAGTTTAAAGTTCGCACGAGGGAATGGAAACAATCAGCCCCAGCATTTT.

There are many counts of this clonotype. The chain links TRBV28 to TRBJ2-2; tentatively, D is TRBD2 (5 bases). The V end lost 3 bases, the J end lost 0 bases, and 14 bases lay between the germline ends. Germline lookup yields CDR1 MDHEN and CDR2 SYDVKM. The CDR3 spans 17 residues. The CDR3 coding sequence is TGTGCCAGCAGTTTTCCTACAAGCGGATCGAACACCGGGGAGCTGTTTTTT. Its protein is CASSFPTSGSNTGELFF.

CDR3 in DNA: TGTGCCAGCAGCCCCCAGACAGGGGGAAACACCATATATTTT. Translated, it gives CASSPQTGGNTIYF. The chain recombines TRBV4-2 with TRBJ1-3; 7 nucleotides match TRBD1. The germline CDR1 and CDR2 sequences are LGHNA and YNFKEQ. With V trimmed by 4 bases and J by 4 bases, 4 bases remained unmatched. CDR3 length: 14 amino acids.

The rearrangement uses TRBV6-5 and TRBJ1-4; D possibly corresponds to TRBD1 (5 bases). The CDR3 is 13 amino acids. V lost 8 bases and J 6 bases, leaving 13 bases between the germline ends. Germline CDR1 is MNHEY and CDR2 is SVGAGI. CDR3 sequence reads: CASRRVVDEKLFF. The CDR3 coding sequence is TGTGCCAGCCGCAGGGTAGTGGATGAAAAACTGTTTTTT.

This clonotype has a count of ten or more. For the CDR3, the DNA is TGCGCCAGCAGCTTGGATGGCAGGGGAGATGGCTACACCTTC. Its protein product is CASSLDGRGDGYTF. The gene calls are TRBV5-1 and TRBJ1-2; D may be TRBD1 (6 bases). The CDR3 loop spans 14 amino acids. From germline, CDR1 is SGHRS and CDR2 YFSETQ. Trimming shortened V by 0 bases and J by 6 bases, and 12 bases separated the two germline ends.

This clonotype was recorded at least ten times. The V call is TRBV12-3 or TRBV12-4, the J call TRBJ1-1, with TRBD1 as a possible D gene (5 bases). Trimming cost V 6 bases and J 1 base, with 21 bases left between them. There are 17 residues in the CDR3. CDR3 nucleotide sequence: TGTGCCAGCAGCCTGGACTCCAGGGTGAGTGGGAACACTGAAGCTTTCTTT. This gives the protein CASSLDSRVSGNTEAFF.

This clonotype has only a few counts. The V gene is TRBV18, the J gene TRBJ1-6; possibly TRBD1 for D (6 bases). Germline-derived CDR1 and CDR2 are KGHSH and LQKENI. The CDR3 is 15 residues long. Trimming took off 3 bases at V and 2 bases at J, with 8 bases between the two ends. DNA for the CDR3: TGTGCCAGCTCACCCCAGGGGACCTATAATTCACCCCTCCACTTT. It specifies CASSPQGTYNSPLHF.

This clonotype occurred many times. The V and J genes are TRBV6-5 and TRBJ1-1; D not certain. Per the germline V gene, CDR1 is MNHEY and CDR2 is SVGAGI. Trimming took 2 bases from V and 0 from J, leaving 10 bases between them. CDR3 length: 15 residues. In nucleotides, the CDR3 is TGTGCCAGCAGTTACGGCGGAAGCATGAACACTGAAGCTTTCTTT. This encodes CASSYGGSMNTEAFF.

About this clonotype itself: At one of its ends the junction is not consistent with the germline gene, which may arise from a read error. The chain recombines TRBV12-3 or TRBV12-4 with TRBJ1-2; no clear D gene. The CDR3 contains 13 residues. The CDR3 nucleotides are TGTGCCAGCAGTTTAAGGTCGTACTATGGTTACACCTTC. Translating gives CASSLRSYYGYTF.

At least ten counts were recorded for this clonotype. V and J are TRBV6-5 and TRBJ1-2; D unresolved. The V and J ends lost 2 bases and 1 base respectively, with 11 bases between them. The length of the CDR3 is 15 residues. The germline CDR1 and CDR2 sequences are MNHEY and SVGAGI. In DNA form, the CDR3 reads TGTGCCAGCAGTTACGTTTGGTCTTTTAACTATGGCTACACCTTC. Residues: CASSYVWSFNYGYTF.

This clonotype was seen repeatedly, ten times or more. CDR3 in amino acids: CASSPTVGEQYF. CDR3 nucleotide sequence: TGTGCCAGCTCCCCTACGGTGGGCGAGCAGTACTTC. This rearrangement joins TRBV18 to TRBJ2-7; D call uncertain. CDR3 length: 12 residues. The germline V gene encodes CDR1 KGHSH and CDR2 LQKENI. V gave up 6 bases and J gave up 6 bases, with 12 bases separating them.

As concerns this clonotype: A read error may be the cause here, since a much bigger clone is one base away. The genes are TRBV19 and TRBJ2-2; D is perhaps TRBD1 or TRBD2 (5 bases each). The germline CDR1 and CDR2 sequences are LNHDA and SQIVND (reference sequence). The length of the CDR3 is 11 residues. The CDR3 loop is CASQQMGELCF. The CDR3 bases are TGTGCCAGTCAACAAATGGGGGAGCTGTGTTTT. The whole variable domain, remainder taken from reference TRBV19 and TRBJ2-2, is DGGITQSPKYLFRKEGQNVTLSCEQNLNHDAMYWYRQDPGQGLRLIYYSQIVNDFQKGDIAEGYSVSREKKESFPLTVTSAQKNPTAFYLCASQQMGELCFGEGSRLTVL.

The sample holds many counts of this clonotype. CDR3 in DNA: TGTGCCACCAGCAGGGACGGACAGAAAAATCAGCCCCAGCATTTT. As protein: CATSRDGQKNQPQHF. The chain has TRBV15 and TRBJ1-5; a weak D match, TRBD1 (6 bases). The CDR3 extends over 15 amino acids. The germline CDR1 and CDR2 sequences are LNHNV and YYDKDF (reference sequence). Trimming cost V 3 bases and J 4 bases, with 13 bases left between them.